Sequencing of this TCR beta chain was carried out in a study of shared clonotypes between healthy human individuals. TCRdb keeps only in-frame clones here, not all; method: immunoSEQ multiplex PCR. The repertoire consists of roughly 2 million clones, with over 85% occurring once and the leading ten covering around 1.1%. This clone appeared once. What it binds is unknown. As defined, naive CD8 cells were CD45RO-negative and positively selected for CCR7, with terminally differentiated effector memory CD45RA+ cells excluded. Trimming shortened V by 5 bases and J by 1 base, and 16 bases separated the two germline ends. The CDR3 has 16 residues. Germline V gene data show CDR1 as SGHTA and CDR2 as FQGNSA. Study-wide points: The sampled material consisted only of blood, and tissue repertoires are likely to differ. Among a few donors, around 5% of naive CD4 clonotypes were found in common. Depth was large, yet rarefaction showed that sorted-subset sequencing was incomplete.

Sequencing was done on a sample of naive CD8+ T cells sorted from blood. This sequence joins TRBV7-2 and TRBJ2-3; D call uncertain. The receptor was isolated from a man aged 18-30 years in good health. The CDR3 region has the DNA TGTGCCAGCAGCAAACTTTCGGGTCTCGGCACAGATACGCAGTATTTT. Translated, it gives CASSKLSGLGTDTQYF. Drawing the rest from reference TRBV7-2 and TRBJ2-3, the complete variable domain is GAGVSQSPSNKVTEKGKDVELRCDPISGHTALYWYRQSLGQGLEFLIYFQGNSAPDKSGLPSDRFSAERTGGSVSTLTIQRTQQEDSAVYLCASSKLSGLGTDTQYFGPGTRLTVL.